This T cell receptor beta chain was profiled in a study of OX40 agonist ivuxolimab in advanced cancers. Study-wide results and caveats: CD4+ T cells averaged fewer expanded clones than CD8+ T cells.

Generated by immunoSEQ multiplex PCR, the TCRdb table keeps only in-frame clones and is missing some. The sample carries over 55,000 clones, around 84% recorded once. Per the germline V gene, CDR1 is LGHNA and CDR2 is YSLEER. The CDR3 covers 13 residues. A remark on this clone: Its antigen is as yet unknown. A junction end diverges from the germline sequence, so it may reflect a read error.

The J gene is TRBJ1-2, the V gene TRBV4-3; 10 positions match TRBD1. The receptor was isolated from an adult with an advanced solid tumor such as melanoma, head and neck, liver or kidney cancer. Specimen: CD4+ or CD8+ T cells sorted from blood, collected in a trial of the OX40 agonist ivuxolimab. The CDR3 region has the DNA TGCGCCAGCAGCCAAGATCGTCAAGGACAGGGGGTTTTC. Protein: CASSQDRQGQGVF.